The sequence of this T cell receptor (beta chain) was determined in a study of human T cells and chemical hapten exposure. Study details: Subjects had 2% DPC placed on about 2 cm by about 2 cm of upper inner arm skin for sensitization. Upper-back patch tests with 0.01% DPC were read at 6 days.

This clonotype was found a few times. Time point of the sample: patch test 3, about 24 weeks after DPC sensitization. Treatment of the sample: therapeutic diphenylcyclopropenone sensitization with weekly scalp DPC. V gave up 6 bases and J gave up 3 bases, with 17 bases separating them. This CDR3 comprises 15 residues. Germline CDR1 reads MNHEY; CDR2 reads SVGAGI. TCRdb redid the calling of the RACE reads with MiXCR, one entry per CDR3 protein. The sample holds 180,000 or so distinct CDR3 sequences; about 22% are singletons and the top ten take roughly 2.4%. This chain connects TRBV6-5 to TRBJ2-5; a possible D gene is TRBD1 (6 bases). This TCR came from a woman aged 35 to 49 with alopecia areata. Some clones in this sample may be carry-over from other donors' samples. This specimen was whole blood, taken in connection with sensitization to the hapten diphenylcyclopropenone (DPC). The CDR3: CASSPGWSGEETQYF. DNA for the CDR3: TGTGCCAGCAGCCCCGGGTGGTCAGGGGAAGAGACCCAGTACTTC.